The entry below describes one TCR beta chain. Its matching antigen is unknown. This entry belongs to a study of cytomegalovirus exposure and HLA in healthy donors. Findings of the study overall: Per a later analysis, HLA-associated TCR beta chains showed more clonal expansion than other, equally common TCR beta chains. Common viral pathogens were later found to be apparently linked to several of the most significant clusters.

With 60 Vbeta and 13 Jbeta primers, the PCR was carried out. Assay used: immunoSEQ multiplex PCR; TCRdb lists only in-frame clones, some missing. Here the sample spans 100,000 or so clones, 76% being singletons. CDR3 size: 14 residues. With 8 bases removed from V and 3 bases from J, the gap between germline ends came to 14 bases. The germline CDR1 and CDR2 sequences are LNHDA and SQIVND (reference sequence). This TCR was recovered from a man aged 40-49 years in good health and CMV-seronegative. The chain recombines TRBV19 with TRBJ2-4; D is unclear. Sequenced material: PBMCs. The CDR3, as DNA: TGTGCCAGTGCCAAAACAGACGGCAAAAACATTCAGTACTTC. Amino acids: CASAKTDGKNIQYF.